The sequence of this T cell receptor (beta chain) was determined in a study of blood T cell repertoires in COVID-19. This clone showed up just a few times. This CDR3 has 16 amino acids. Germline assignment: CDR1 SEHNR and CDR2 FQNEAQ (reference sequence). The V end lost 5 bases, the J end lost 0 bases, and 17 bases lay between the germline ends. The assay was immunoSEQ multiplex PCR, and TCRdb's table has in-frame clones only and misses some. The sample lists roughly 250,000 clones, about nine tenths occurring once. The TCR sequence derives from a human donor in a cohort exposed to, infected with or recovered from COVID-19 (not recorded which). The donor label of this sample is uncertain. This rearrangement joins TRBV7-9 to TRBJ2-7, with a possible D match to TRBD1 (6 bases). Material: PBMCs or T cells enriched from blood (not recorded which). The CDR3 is CASSAPDRTSSYEQYF. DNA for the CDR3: TGTGCCAGCAGCGCCCCGGACAGAACCAGCTCCTACGAGCAGTACTTC.